The clone carrying this TCR beta chain was counted at least ten times. No antigen is known for it. This sample was taken from a study of T-cell reconstitution after alpha-beta-depleted transplantation in children. Study-wide results and limits: Surviving thymic progenitors and recipient T cells were the source of high TCRbeta diversity at day 60 in some patients. Expanded graft clones numbering several hundred reportedly gave rise to alpha-beta T cells about two months after transplant. Hyperexpanded clones declined; after one year, newly produced T cells mostly supplied diversity.

Researchers prepared the TCRbeta library using unique molecular identifiers, the study reports. A single record per CDR3 protein comes from TCRdb applying MiXCR to the PCR reads. This table holds under 300,000 distinct CDR3 sequences, approximately 10% found once. J gave up 4 bases and V 0 bases, and 7 bases lay outside the gene matches. This CDR3 is built from 16 residues. The clonotype was recovered from a male patient between 2 and 15 years old who had a stem cell transplant for chronic granulomatous disease, so the T cells may come from the graft donor. Sequences were derived from peripheral blood, sampled 180 days after TCRalphabeta/CD19-depleted stem cell transplant. The rearrangement joins TRBV12-3 or TRBV12-4 to TRBJ2-3; TRBD1 aligns across 7 bases. The CDR3 nucleotides are TGTGCCAGCAGTTTAGCACAGGGGAGAGGGCCAGATACGCAGTATTTT. It specifies CASSLAQGRGPDTQYF.